This entry lists 13 T cell receptor beta chains sequenced from one sample in a study of blood T cell repertoires in COVID-19. The table came from immunoSEQ multiplex PCR; TCRdb's copy has only in-frame clones and leaves some out. The table records about 200,000 clones, roughly four fifths of them present only once. The sample comprised peripheral blood. The receptors derive from a woman aged 35 to 49 with acute or convalescent COVID-19.

V gene TRBV7-2 combines with J gene TRBJ2-3; D unclear. The CDR3 has 14 amino acids. In germline, CDR1 is SGHTA, CDR2 FQGNSA. Trimming took off 5 bases at V and 3 bases at J, with 12 bases between the two ends. The CDR3: CASSRSVLTDTQYF. CDR3 nucleotide sequence: TGTGCCAGCAGCCGGTCCGTTCTGACAGATACGCAGTATTTT. Drawing the rest from reference TRBV7-2 and TRBJ2-3, the complete variable domain is GAGVSQSPSNKVTEKGKDVELRCDPISGHTALYWYRQSLGQGLEFLIYFQGNSAPDKSGLPSDRFSAERTGGSVSTLTIQRTQQEDSAVYLCASSRSVLTDTQYFGPGTRLTVL.

The chain recombines TRBV2 with TRBJ2-7, with 10 bases lining up with TRBD1. The CDR3 sequence is 13 residues long. V lost 6 bases, J lost 3 bases, and 2 bases stayed unmatched. Germline lookup yields CDR1 SNHLY and CDR2 FYNNEI. The CDR3 DNA follows: TGTGCCAGCAGGGGACAGGGGAACTACGAGCAGTACTTC. This encodes CASRGQGNYEQYF.

The V gene is TRBV11-3, the J gene TRBJ2-3; no definite D call. This CDR3 region has 14 residues. CDR1 and CDR2 (germline): SGHNT, YENEEA. Trimming stripped 0 bases from V and 9 bases from J, with 13 bases between. The CDR3 sequence is CASSLDPTPGTQYF. The DNA of the CDR3 is TGTGCCAGCAGCTTAGATCCAACCCCAGGCACGCAGTATTTT. Variable domain in full (rest from reference TRBV11-3 and TRBJ2-3): EAGVVQSPRYKIIEKKQPVAFWCNPISGHNTLYWYLQNLGQGPELLIRYENEEAVDDSQLPKDRFSAERLKGVDSTLKIQPAELGDSAVYLCASSLDPTPGTQYFGPGTRLTVL.

The rearrangement uses TRBV2 and TRBJ1-2; weak D call: TRBD1 (6 bases). The CDR3 is 14 residues long. V gave up 2 bases and J gave up 5 bases, with 12 bases separating them. Germline lookup yields CDR1 SNHLY and CDR2 FYNNEI. The CDR3 sequence: CASSEQGWAYGYTF. DNA for the CDR3: TGTGCCAGCAGTGAACAGGGGTGGGCTTATGGCTACACCTTC.

This sequence joins TRBV30 and TRBJ2-1, with D uncertain. In germline, CDR1 is GTSNPN, CDR2 SVGIG (reference sequence). The CDR3 has 13 residues. Trimming shortened V by 3 bases and J by 4 bases, and 10 bases separated the two germline ends. CDR3 region: CAWSRGEYNEQFF. The CDR3 region has the DNA TGTGCCTGGAGCCGCGGCGAGTACAATGAGCAGTTCTTC.

V gene TRBV27 combines with J gene TRBJ1-3; D not resolved. The CDR3 contains 15 residues. Trimming took 9 bases from V and 0 from J, leaving 15 bases between them. In germline, CDR1 is MNHEY, CDR2 SMNVEV (reference sequence). DNA of the CDR3: TGTGCCAGTGCTCTTAGCTTGTACTCTGGAAACACCATATATTTT. Its protein product is CASALSLYSGNTIYF.

This chain uses TRBV5-6 with TRBJ2-7, with 7 nucleotides matching TRBD1. Germline trimming cut 6 bases from V and 6 bases from J; bases unmatched to any gene: 9. The CDR3 spans 13 residues. Per the germline V gene, CDR1 is SGHDT and CDR2 is YYEEEE. CDR3 residues: CASTLGQVGEQYF. CDR3 DNA: TGTGCCAGCACCCTAGGACAGGTAGGCGAGCAGTACTTC.

The chain has TRBV5-1 and TRBJ2-2; a weak D match, TRBD1 (5 bases). The CDR3 is 16 amino acids. V lost 2 bases to trimming and J lost 0 bases, with 11 bases between them. Germline CDR1 reads SGHRS; CDR2 reads YFSETQ. CDR3: CASSLSRRANTGELFF. The CDR3 DNA follows: TGCGCCAGCAGCTTATCGCGCAGGGCGAACACCGGGGAGCTGTTTTTT.

The J gene is TRBJ2-7, the V gene TRBV5-6; TRBD1 agrees at 11 bases. The CDR3 has 16 residues. From germline, CDR1 is SGHDT and CDR2 YYEEEE. With 4 bases clipped from V and 6 bases from J, the junction kept 12 bases outside the gene matches. The CDR3 loop reads CASSLLSGTGGSEQYF. As DNA, the CDR3 is TGTGCCAGCAGCCTACTATCCGGGACAGGGGGTTCCGAGCAGTACTTC.

The CDR3 loop reads CASSQAWEDEQFF. The CDR3, as DNA: TGTGCCAGCAGCCAAGCTTGGGAGGATGAGCAGTTCTTC. This rearrangement joins TRBV3-1 (or the pseudogene TRBV3-2) to TRBJ2-1; weak D call: TRBD2 (6 bases). CDR1 LGHDT and CDR2 YNNKEL come from the germline V gene (reference sequence). V gave up 1 base and J gave up 8 bases, with 9 bases separating them. The CDR3 spans 13 residues.

With respect to this clone: Other nucleotide sequences from this sample produce the same CDR3. The V gene is TRBV6-5, the J gene TRBJ1-1; possibly TRBD1 for D (5 bases). Germline V gives CDR1 MNHEY, CDR2 SVGAGI. The CDR3 runs 12 residues. V was clipped by 2 bases and J by 5 bases, with 6 bases between them. The CDR3 DNA reads as TGTGCCAGCAGTTACGGGGGGACTGAAGCTTTCTTT. Translated, it gives CASSYGGTEAFF.

This clone occurred a few times. This chain joins TRBV5-1 and TRBJ2-5, with 9 nucleotides matching TRBD2. The length of the CDR3 is 16 residues. From germline, CDR1 is SGHRS and CDR2 YFSETQ. The J segment lost 4 bases and the V segment lost 0 bases, leaving 7 bases of the junction unmatched. In DNA form, the CDR3 reads TGCGCCAGCAGCTTGGCTGCGGGAGGGACTGGAGAGACCCAGTACTTC. Amino acids: CASSLAAGGTGETQYF. The full variable domain, in which reference TRBV5-1 and TRBJ2-5 provide the parts outside the CDR3, is KAGVTQTPRYLIKTRGQQVTLSCSPISGHRSVSWYQQTPGQGLQFLFEYFSETQRNKGNFPGRFSGRQFSNSRSEMNVSTLELGDSALYLCASSLAAGGTGETQYFGPGTRLLVL.

In its sample, this clone was seen once. The chain combines TRBV30 with TRBJ2-1, with 7 bases matching TRBD2. Germline trimming cut 0 bases from V and 9 bases from J; bases unmatched to any gene: 5. There are 13 residues in the CDR3. CDR1 GTSNPN and CDR2 SVGIG come from the germline V gene (reference sequence). The CDR3 bases are TGTGCCTGGAGTGTACTCGGGAGGAGTGAGCAGTTCTTC. Its protein is CAWSVLGRSEQFF.